The present entry profiles one T cell receptor (beta chain) with its context. The antigen it recognizes is unknown. No qualities accompany the bases; no much larger clone lies one base away. The record originates from a study of PD-1 blockade in classical Hodgkin lymphoma (dated by TCRdb to the early 2020s). Background on the whole study: Nivolumab dosing was 3 mg/kg intravenously every 2 weeks, continuing until either disease progression or unacceptable toxicity. To define a peripheral blood immune signature of response to PD-1 blockade in classical Hodgkin lymphoma, the study combined TCR beta sequencing with CyTOF.

The time point label here, explained by the study, means: cycle 4 day 1 (C4D1), after more than five weeks of nivolumab. Every trial patient had relapsed following autologous stem cell transplantation, and prior brentuximab vedotin exposure was what differed among cohorts A, B and C. The trial cohort was composed of 56 patients with relapsed/refractory classical Hodgkin lymphoma, for whom complete response, partial response or progressive disease was recorded as best overall response. Single-agent nivolumab was administered to trial patients in the multi-cohort phase II CheckMate 205 trial. An independent review committee assessed best overall response by applying the 2007 International Working Group response criteria. Trial PBMCs were collected immediately before nivolumab initiation (C1D1) and during therapy at cycle 2 day 1 and cycle 4 day 1. Peripheral blood was collected in 8 mL Vacutainer Cell Preparation Tubes, from which PBMCs were isolated by centrifugation and then cryopreserved.

Genomic DNA was extracted with the Qiagen DNeasy kit from unsorted PBMCs and from negatively selected CD4+ and CD8+ fractions. Amplification of TCR beta CDR3 regions was done by immunoSEQ multiplex PCR with primers that anneal to V and J segments. A synthetic immune receptor repertoire was used to minimize amplification bias, and any remaining bias was removed computationally after sequencing. The original methods were these. Custom Python scripts were used to quantify repertoire diversity as the Shannon entropy index. The unsorted, CD4+ and CD8+ repertoires were each analyzed separately, with the exception of combined analyses, where CD4+ and CD8+ sequences were merged in silico. A clone counted as expanded when the clone's frequency after treatment rose at least 2-fold relative to C1D1, and clones undetected at baseline were given a pseudocount of 0.5. Clones with 0 or 1 copy at C1D1 were classified as singleton clones, and clones with 2 or more copies were classified as non-singleton clones. Clones expanded in unsorted samples were assigned a CD4+, CD8+ or unknown annotation through matching of protein sequences in sorted samples from the same patient. Wilcoxon tests on paired samples were used to test changes in diversity from C1D1 to C4D1. Entries here come from immuneACCESS through TCRdb and include only in-frame sequences with V and J called. Some clones fail to appear in such tables; in the studies checked, an unresolved V gene covers under half of the shortfall, and the cause of the remainder is unknown. Clone size and the V and J calls come from that table; the DNA yielded D and trimming. The sample table contains around 65,000 clones; only one count was recorded for around nine tenths of them. The biggest ten clones account for roughly 8% of the sample.

General study outcomes and caveats: Patients starting nivolumab less than 1 year after ASCT had lower diversity and were excluded from later analyses to avoid confounding by immune reconstitution. CD4+ but not CD8+ TCR diversity rose significantly by C4D1 (p=0.0027 vs p=0.16), most apparent in complete responders (p=0.02). Trial patients achieving complete response had baseline diversity similar to newly diagnosed patients, whereas partial responders and progressors had significantly lower diversity. Baseline TCR diversity was reported to be lower in newly diagnosed patients than in healthy donors and to be lower still in relapsed/refractory patients. Only a single clinical trial cohort was studied, and what caused the repertoire differences, possibly disease activity or prior therapy, remained undefined.

The germline V gene encodes CDR1 PRHDT and CDR2 FYEKMQ (reference sequence). The CDR3 goes from the cysteine to the phenylalanine over 17 residues. Only CDR3 DNA is held: 51 bases, read in frame from base 1. V ends up 4 bases short and J 1 base short, with an unmatched junction base count of 6. The sequencing here drew on peripheral blood mononuclear cells (PBMCs), taken before the fourth cycle of nivolumab. The TCR comes from a human donor with classical Hodgkin lymphoma. The rearrangement combines TRBV13 with TRBJ2-2; TRBD1 fits 10 bases in the junction. Here is the DNA: TGTGCCAGCAGCTCCCGCTGGGACAGGGGGAACACCGGGGAGCTGTTTTTT. Translated, it reads CASSSRWDRGNTGELFF.